The 4 T cell receptor beta chains reported below all come from one sample, sequenced in a study of T cells in Graves' hyperthyroidism and ophthalmopathy. The CDR3 regions of TCR beta were amplified from RNA transcripts. TCR CDR3 regions were first amplified by RT-PCR with HTBI primers. TCRdb re-derived calls from the multiplex PCR reads in MiXCR, one entry per CDR3 protein. The sample lists more than 300,000 distinct CDR3 sequences; about 13% were seen once. Material for sequencing was blood. Receptors were obtained from a woman aged 18 to 35 with Graves' hyperthyroidism.

This clonotype was counted between two and nine times. This may come from a read error, since a much larger clone is one base off. V is TRBV2 and J is TRBJ2-5; D uncertain. The CDR3 covers 14 residues. Between the trimmed V and J ends, which lost 7 bases and 3 bases, there was a span of 15 bases. Germline V gene lookup returns CDR1 SNHLY and CDR2 FYNNEI. The CDR3 coding sequence is TGTGCCAGCACCTCAGCGAGAAACGAAGAGACCCAGTACTTC. The encoded protein is CASTSARNEETQYF.

This clonotype was seen repeatedly, ten times or more. This chain connects TRBV14 to TRBJ2-3; weak D call: TRBD2 (6 bases). CDR1 is SGHDN, CDR2 FVKESK, per germline. The V end lost 1 base, the J end lost 0 bases, and 11 bases lay between the germline ends. This CDR3 is built from 16 residues. The CDR3 nucleotides are TGTGCCAGCAGCCAAGGGAGTAGCGGTAGCACAGATACGCAGTATTTT. It yields the protein CASSQGSSGSTDTQYF.

The chain combines TRBV7-9 with TRBJ1-1; D call uncertain. Trimming pared 0 bases from V and 2 bases from J, leaving 7 bases between. Germline assignment: CDR1 SEHNR and CDR2 FQNEAQ (reference sequence). This CDR3 has 14 residues. In DNA form, the CDR3 reads TGTGCCAGCAGCTTAGCGATCCGCAACACTGAAGCTTTCTTT. Its translation: CASSLAIRNTEAFF.

This clonotype was detected a few times. The DNA for the CDR3 is TGTGCCAGTAGTGGTCTGGAGACCCAGTACTTC. It codes for CASSGLETQYF. The V gene is TRBV19, the J gene TRBJ2-5; no clear D. V lost 5 bases, J lost 5 bases, and 6 bases lay in between. This CDR3 has 11 residues. Germline V gene lookup returns CDR1 LNHDA and CDR2 SQIVND (reference sequence).